This TCR beta chain is drawn from a study of CD8 T cells in Susac syndrome. Sequencing targeted TCR beta in blood CD8+ and CD4+ T cells. Both CD4+ and CD8+ T cells were negatively isolated, and TEMRA cells underwent FACS enrichment. Trimming took off 0 bases at V and 6 bases at J, with 7 bases between the two ends. Germline V gene lookup returns CDR1 SGHRS and CDR2 YFSETQ. The CDR3 consists of 13 residues. When the RNA was reverse transcribed, random hexamers were used with an input of roughly 0.5 to 1 ug. Amplification of TCR beta CDR3 was carried out by immunoSEQ multiplex PCR, which covered 54 Vbeta and 13 Jbeta segments. MiXCR was run by TCRdb on the immunoSEQ multiplex PCR reads, yielding one entry per CDR3 protein. The table lists about 150,000 distinct CDR3 sequences, about 91% of them singletons.

Sequenced: CD4+ T cells from PBMCs. The TCR originated in a human donor in good health. The rearrangement links TRBV5-1 to TRBJ2-1; no clear D gene. The CDR3 protein is CASSLGGVNEQFF. The CDR3 nucleotides read TGCGCCAGCAGCTTGGGTGGGGTCAATGAGCAGTTCTTC. The full variable domain, its missing parts supplied by reference TRBV5-1 and TRBJ2-1, is KAGVTQTPRYLIKTRGQQVTLSCSPISGHRSVSWYQQTPGQGLQFLFEYFSETQRNKGNFPGRFSGRQFSNSRSEMNVSTLELGDSALYLCASSLGGVNEQFFGPGTRLTVL.